Described below is a single TCR beta chain sequence and its context. The CDR3 has 14 amino acids. The germline CDR1 and CDR2 sequences are SEHNR and FQNEAQ (reference sequence). V dropped 5 bases and J dropped 4; count of bases not matched to a gene: 5. This sample was included in a study of blood T cell repertoires in COVID-19. Study at large: COVID-19 samples, acute and convalescent, were from the United States, Italy and Spain. T cells, B-cell-depleted T cells, or PBMCs supplied cDNA or gDNA.

In the original workflow: Nucleated cell number was recorded as an estimate derived from reference gene primer amplification. Repertoires were generated with immunoSEQ multiplex PCR, while TCRdb's copy carries only in-frame clones and drops some. That table is the source of V, J and clone size, and D and trimming were worked out from the DNA. The sample comprises more than 95,000 clones, more than 70% of which are singletons, and 5.9% rests with the top ten. V usage is TRBV7-9 and J usage is TRBJ2-5; 9 bases agree with TRBD2. The origin of this receptor is a man older than 75 with active or convalescent COVID-19. Sequenced: peripheral blood. CDR3 nucleotide sequence: TGTGCCAGCAGCGGGGGACTAGCCGCAGAGACCCAGTACTTC. It encodes CASSGGLAAETQYF.